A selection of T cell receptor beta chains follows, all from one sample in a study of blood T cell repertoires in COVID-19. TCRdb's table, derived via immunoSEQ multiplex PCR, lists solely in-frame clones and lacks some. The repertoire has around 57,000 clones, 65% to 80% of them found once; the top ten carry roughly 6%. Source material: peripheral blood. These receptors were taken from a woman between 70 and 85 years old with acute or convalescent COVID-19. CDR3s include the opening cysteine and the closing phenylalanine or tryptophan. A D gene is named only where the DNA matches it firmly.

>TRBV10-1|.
CASADSHSGNTIYF
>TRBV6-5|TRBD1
CASSHGQGAYEQYF
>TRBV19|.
CASSMVTGISYEQYF
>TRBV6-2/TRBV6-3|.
CASSYRTGATNEKLFF
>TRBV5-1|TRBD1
CASSSGTGQYEQYF
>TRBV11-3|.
CASTSANEQFF
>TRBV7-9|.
CASSLSQMLGEQYF
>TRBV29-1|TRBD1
CSVVGRQGRRYGTEAFF
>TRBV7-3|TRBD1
CASSLRLPAGTGGSGANVLTF
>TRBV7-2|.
CASSSMNEKLFF
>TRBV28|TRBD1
CASSLLALGGPYEQYF
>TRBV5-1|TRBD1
CASSLVIGQGYGYTF
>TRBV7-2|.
CASSLDRHYGYTF
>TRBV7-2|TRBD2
CASSLGVAGVLDTQYF
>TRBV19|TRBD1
CASSMMGGQGSTEAFF
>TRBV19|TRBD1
CASSLGQGASGNTIYF
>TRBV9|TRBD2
CASSPTSGYTDTQYF
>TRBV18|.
CASSPRSGNTGELFF
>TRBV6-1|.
CASSEGRELQAFF
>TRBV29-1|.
CSADSGTPGYTF
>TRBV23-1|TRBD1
CASSQINGQGRTNTEAFF
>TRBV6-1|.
CASSDVRGYGYTF
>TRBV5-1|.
CASSLAVQDNGYTF
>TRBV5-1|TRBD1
CASSLVPLRQGAGDTQYF
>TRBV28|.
CASWQPNYGYTF
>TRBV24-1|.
CATRTGRNEKLFF
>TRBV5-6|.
CASRAEGRVWNSPLHF
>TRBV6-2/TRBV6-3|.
CASSRENLYTQYF
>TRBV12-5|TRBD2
CASGPRGGPQETQYF
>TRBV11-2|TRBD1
CASSLDPGGSPLHF
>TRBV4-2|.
CASSQEPGINSPLHF
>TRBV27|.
CASSFNNNYGYTF
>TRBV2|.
CASRKGTGQETQYF
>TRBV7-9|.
CASSLFVFGGQAEAFF
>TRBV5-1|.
CASSLGAAMPYEQYF
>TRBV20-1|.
CSAGEYGEAFF
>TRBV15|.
CATSSPWQGSYEQYF
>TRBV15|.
CATSSANRVGTDTQYF
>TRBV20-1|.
CSARSGNIQYF
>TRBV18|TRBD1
CASSPPQGAKAFF
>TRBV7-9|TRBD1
CASSAGTADTEAFF
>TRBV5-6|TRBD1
CASSPGRDRKYNEQFF
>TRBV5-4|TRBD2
CASSPGTRTYEQYF
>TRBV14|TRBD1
CASSQGGTGYYGYTF
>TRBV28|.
CASSSVGAGEFGYTF
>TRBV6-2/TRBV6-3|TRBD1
CASSWDSATNEKLFF
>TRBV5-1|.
CASSLSGSGVTSPLHF
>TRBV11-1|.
CAVVEGDEDTQYF
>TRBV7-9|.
CASSFGGELDEAFF
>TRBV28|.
CASILGGLNSNQPQHF
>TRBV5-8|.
CASAQGQYSNQPQHF
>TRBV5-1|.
CASSFFKRDEAFF
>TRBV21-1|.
CASSKAPRFANYGYTF
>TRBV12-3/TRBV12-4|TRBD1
CASAYRGRAFF
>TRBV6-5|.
CASHPRSRAADTQYF
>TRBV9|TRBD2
CASSVSSGGGETQYF
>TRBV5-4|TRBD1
CASSLGLTGTDTQYF